This TCR beta chain was obtained from a study of blood T cell repertoires in COVID-19. Study background: T cells, B-cell-depleted T cells, or PBMCs supplied cDNA or gDNA.

Donors of Cohort 3 who recovered were those that had two negative PCRs, clearance, or symptom resolution. As handled by the study authors: Scientists estimated how many nucleated cells there were by amplifying reference gene primers. Profiling relied on immunoSEQ multiplex PCR, and the TCRdb table lists in-frame clones only, not all of them. The V and J calls and clone size are taken from that table; D and trimming were inferred from the DNA. In the table there are about 300,000 clones, about nine tenths of which are singletons. The TCR originated in a woman between 18 and 30 years old who had recovered from COVID-19. Sequenced input: PBMCs or T cells enriched from blood (not recorded which).

CDR3 bases: TGTGCCAGCAGCCCTTTGGGGGGGCTAATCAAAGAGACCCAGTACTTC. It specifies CASSPLGGLIKETQYF. The rearrangement links TRBV7-8 to TRBJ2-5, with a tentative D call TRBD2 (7 bases). This CDR3 has 16 residues. Germline values: CDR1 SGHVS, CDR2 FQNEAQ. Trimming left V 5 bases short and J 3 bases short, with 19 bases between.